The 8 T cell receptor beta chains given below trace back to one sample, sequenced in a study of blood T cell repertoires in COVID-19. Measured with immunoSEQ multiplex PCR; TCRdb has only the in-frame clones, and not every one. This table has just over 150,000 clones, around 85% appearing once. Sequencing input: peripheral blood. The source of these receptors is a human donor with acute or convalescent COVID-19. The donor label of this sample is uncertain.

The chain joins TRBV24-1 to TRBJ1-5; unclear D gene. CDR1 is KGHDR and CDR2 is SFDVKD in the germline V gene. The CDR3 contains 13 residues. V lost 1 base and J 6 bases, leaving 6 bases between the germline ends. The CDR3 sequence is CATSDLNGQPQHF. The CDR3 nucleotides read TGTGCCACCAGTGATTTAAACGGTCAGCCCCAGCATTTT.

The chain employs TRBV7-2 and TRBJ1-6; D is perhaps TRBD1 (5 bases). V lost 5 bases, J lost 0 bases, and 8 bases lay in between. The CDR3 runs to 15 residues. In germline, CDR1 is SGHTA, CDR2 FQGNSA. The CDR3 sequence is CASSPGLSYNSPLHF. For the CDR3, the DNA is TGTGCCAGCAGCCCGGGACTCTCCTATAATTCACCCCTCCACTTT.

This clone was detected once. For the CDR3, the DNA is TGTGCCATCAGCCTGGGACAGACCCAAACCTACGAGCAGTACTTC. This sequence encodes CAISLGQTQTYEQYF. The chain couples TRBV10-3 to TRBJ2-7, with 7 nucleotides matching TRBD1. Germline CDR1 is ENHRY and CDR2 is SYGVKD. The length of the CDR3 is 15 residues. V dropped 6 bases and J dropped 2; count of bases not matched to a gene: 10.

V and J are TRBV7-7 and TRBJ2-2, with TRBD1 identical over 11 bases. The germline gives CDR1 SSHAT, CDR2 FNYEAQ (reference sequence). V lost 4 bases and J lost 7; bases outside the gene matches: 8. The CDR3 extends over 16 amino acids. CDR3 residues: CASSSSPGTGGGELFF. CDR3 nucleotide sequence: TGTGCCAGCAGCTCCTCACCCGGGACAGGGGGCGGGGAGCTGTTTTTT.

The chain recombines TRBV3-1 (or the pseudogene TRBV3-2) with TRBJ1-4, with 11 bases aligning to TRBD1. CDR3 length: 16 amino acids. Germline V gene lookup returns CDR1 LGHDT and CDR2 YNNKEL (reference sequence). V lost 3 bases and J lost 7; bases outside the gene matches: 7. In DNA, the CDR3 is TGTGCCAGCAGCCAGGGGACAGGGGGTTACGGTGAAAAACTGTTTTTT. Translated: CASSQGTGGYGEKLFF.

The chain has TRBV5-4 and TRBJ2-5; TRBD2 matches at 10 bases. Trimming took 0 bases from V and 5 from J; bases not matched to a gene: 10. This CDR3 comprises 17 residues. Per germline, CDR1 SGHNT and CDR2 YYREEE (reference sequence). As DNA, the CDR3 is TGTGCCAGCAGCTTGGGGCTAGCGGGGGCCACGGGTGAGACCCAGTACTTC. Amino acid sequence: CASSLGLAGATGETQYF. Full variable domain (outside the CDR3, taken from reference TRBV5-4 and TRBJ2-5): ETGVTQSPTHLIKTRGQQVTLRCSSQSGHNTVSWYQQALGQGPQFIFQYYREEENGRGNFPPRFSGLQFPNYSSELNVNALELDDSALYLCASSLGLAGATGETQYFGPGTRLLVL.

This sequence joins TRBV20-1 and TRBJ2-3; D remains unclear. V lost 5 bases and J lost 4, with 7 bases in between. The CDR3 totals 11 residues. Per the germline V gene, CDR1 is DFQATT and CDR2 is SNEGSKA (reference sequence). The CDR3 DNA sequence: TGCAGTGCTGGTGGGCCAGATACGCAGTATTTT. Translating it yields CSAGGPDTQYF.

The rearrangement links TRBV23-1 to TRBJ2-1; 10 nucleotides match TRBD1. TRBV23-1 qualifies as an ORF whose function is uncertain. V was pared by 2 bases and J by 9 bases, with 10 bases of the junction left unmatched. The CDR3 contains 16 residues. CDR3 sequence reads: CASSQPDRGNYGEQFF. The CDR3 coding sequence is TGCGCCAGCAGTCAACCGGACAGGGGGAACTACGGTGAGCAGTTCTTC.